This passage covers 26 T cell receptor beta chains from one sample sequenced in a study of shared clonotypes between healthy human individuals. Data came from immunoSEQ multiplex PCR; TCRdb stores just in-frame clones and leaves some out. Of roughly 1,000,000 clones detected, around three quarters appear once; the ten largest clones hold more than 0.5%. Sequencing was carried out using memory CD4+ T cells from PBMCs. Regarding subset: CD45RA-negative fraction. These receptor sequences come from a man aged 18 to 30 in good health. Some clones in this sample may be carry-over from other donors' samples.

This CDR3 reads CASSREGYEQYF. CDR3 DNA: TGTGCCAGCAGCAGGGAGGGCTACGAGCAGTACTTC. This chain uses TRBV9 with TRBJ2-7, with 7 nucleotides matching TRBD2. J was trimmed by 3 bases and V by 4 bases; bases with no gene match: 1. The CDR3 is 12 amino acids. In germline, CDR1 is SGDLS, CDR2 YYNGEE.

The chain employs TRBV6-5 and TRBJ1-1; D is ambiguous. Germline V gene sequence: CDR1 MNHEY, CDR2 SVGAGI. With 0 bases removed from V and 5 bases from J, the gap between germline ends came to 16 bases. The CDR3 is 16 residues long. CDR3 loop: CASSYSIRGLGTEAFF. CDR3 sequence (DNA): TGTGCCAGCAGTTACTCGATCAGAGGGCTGGGAACTGAAGCTTTCTTT.

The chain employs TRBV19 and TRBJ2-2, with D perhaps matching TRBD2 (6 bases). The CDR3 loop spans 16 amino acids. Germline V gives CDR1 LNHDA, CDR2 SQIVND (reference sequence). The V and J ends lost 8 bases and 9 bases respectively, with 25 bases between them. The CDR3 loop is CASRELAGSPDRELFF. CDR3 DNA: TGTGCCAGTCGGGAACTAGCAGGGTCTCCCGACCGGGAGCTGTTTTTT.

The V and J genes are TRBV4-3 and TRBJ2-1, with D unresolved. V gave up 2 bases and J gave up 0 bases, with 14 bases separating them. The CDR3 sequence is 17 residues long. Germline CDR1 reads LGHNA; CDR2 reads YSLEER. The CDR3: CASSQLVGKSSYNEQFF. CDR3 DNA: TGCGCCAGCAGCCAATTGGTAGGCAAGAGCTCCTACAATGAGCAGTTCTTC.

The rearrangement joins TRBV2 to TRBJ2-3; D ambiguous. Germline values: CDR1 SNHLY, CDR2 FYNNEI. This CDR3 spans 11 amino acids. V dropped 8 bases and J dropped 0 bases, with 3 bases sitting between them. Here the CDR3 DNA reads TGTGCCAGCGACAGCACAGATACGCAGTATTTT. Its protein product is CASDSTDTQYF. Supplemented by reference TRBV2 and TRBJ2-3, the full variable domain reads EPEVTQTPSHQVTQMGQEVILRCVPISNHLYFYWYRQILGQKVEFLVSFYNNEISEKSEIFDDQFSVERPDGSNFTLKIRSTKLEDSAMYFCASDSTDTQYFGPGTRLTVL.

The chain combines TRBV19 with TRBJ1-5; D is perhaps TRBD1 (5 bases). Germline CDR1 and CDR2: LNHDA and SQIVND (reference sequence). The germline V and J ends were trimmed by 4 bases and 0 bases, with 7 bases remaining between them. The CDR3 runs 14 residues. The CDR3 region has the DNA TGTGCCAGTAGTACCGACAGTAGCAATCAGCCCCAGCATTTT. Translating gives CASSTDSSNQPQHF.

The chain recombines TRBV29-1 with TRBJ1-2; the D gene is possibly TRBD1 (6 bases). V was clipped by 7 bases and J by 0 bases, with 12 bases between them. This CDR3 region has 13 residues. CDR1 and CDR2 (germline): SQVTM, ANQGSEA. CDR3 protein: CSGHRDPNYGYTF. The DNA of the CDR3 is TGCAGCGGCCACAGGGATCCTAACTATGGCTACACCTTC.

CDR3 loop: CASSTASSEAFF. In DNA, the CDR3 is TGTGCCAGCAGCACCGCTAGTTCTGAAGCTTTCTTT. The chain has TRBV6-6 and TRBJ1-1; the D is unclear. Per the germline V gene, CDR1 is MNHNY and CDR2 is SVGAGI (reference sequence). CDR3 length: 12 residues. Trimming left V 6 bases short and J 6 bases short, with 11 bases between.

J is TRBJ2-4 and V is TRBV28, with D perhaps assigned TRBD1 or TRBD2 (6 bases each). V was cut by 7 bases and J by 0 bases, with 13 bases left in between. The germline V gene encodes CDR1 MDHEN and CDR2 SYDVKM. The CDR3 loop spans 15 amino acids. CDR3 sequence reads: CASMGGSLAKNIQYF. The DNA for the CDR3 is TGTGCCAGCATGGGGGGCTCACTAGCCAAAAACATTCAGTACTTC.

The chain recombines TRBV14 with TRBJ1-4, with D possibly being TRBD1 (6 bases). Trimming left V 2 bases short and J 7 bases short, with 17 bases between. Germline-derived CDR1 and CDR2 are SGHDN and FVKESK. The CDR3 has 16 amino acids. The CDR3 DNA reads TGTGCCAGCAGCCAACACTCCGGGACACGGGGTGAAAAACTGTTTTTT. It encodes CASSQHSGTRGEKLFF.

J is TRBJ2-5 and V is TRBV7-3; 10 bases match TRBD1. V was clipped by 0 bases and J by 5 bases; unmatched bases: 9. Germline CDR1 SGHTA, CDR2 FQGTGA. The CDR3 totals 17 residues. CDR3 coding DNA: TGTGCCAGCAGCTTAACTGGGACAGGGGTAGGAGGGGAGACCCAGTACTTC. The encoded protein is CASSLTGTGVGGETQYF.

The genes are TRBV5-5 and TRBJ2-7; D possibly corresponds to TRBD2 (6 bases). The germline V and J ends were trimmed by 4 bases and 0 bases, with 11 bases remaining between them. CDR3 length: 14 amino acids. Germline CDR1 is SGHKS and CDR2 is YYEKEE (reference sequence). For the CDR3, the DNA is TGTGCCAGCAGCGGGGAGGCGCACTCCTACGAGCAGTACTTC. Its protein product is CASSGEAHSYEQYF.

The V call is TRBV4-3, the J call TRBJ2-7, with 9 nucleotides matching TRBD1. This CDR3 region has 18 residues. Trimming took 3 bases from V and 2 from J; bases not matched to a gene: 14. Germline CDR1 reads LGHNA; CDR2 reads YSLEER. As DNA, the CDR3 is TGCGCCAGCAGCCACCTCCAGGGCCCGGGACAGGGTCCCTACGAGCAGTACTTC. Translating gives CASSHLQGPGQGPYEQYF.

The CDR3 DNA reads TGTGCCAGCAGCTTAAATCAGGGGGGAGAGACCCAGTACTTC. This encodes CASSLNQGGETQYF. The rearrangement links TRBV7-9 to TRBJ2-5; D might be TRBD1 (7 bases). Trimming took 2 bases from V and 4 from J, leaving 11 bases between them. CDR3 length equals 14 residues. From germline, CDR1 is SEHNR and CDR2 FQNEAQ (reference sequence).

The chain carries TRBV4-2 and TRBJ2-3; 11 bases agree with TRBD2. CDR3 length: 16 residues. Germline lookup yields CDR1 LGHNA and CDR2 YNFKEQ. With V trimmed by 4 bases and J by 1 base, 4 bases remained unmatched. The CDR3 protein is CASSRRLAGRTDTQYF. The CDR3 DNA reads TGTGCCAGCAGCCGTCGACTAGCGGGACGCACAGATACGCAGTATTTT.

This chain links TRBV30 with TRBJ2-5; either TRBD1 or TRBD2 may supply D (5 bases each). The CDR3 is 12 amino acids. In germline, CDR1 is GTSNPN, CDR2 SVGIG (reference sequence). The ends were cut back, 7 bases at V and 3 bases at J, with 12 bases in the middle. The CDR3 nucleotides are TGTGCCTACGACCTGGGGGAAGAGACCCAGTACTTC. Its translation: CAYDLGEETQYF.

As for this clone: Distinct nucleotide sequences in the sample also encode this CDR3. CDR3 region: CASSLAGTGDEKLFF. The CDR3 DNA is TGTGCCAGCAGCTTGGCTGGCACAGGGGATGAAAAACTGTTTTTT. V is TRBV5-8 and J is TRBJ1-4; TRBD1 aligns across 7 bases. V gave up 0 bases and J gave up 6 bases; unmatched junction bases: 5. Germline-derived CDR1 and CDR2 are SGHTS and YDEGEE. The length of the CDR3 is 15 residues.

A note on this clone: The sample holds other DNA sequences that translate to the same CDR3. CDR3 DNA: TGTGCCATCAGTGAGTCTGGGGGCCACTACAATGAGCAGTTCTTC. Translated, it gives CAISESGGHYNEQFF. The chain uses TRBV10-3 and TRBJ2-1; maybe TRBD1 (6 bases). The CDR3 has 15 residues. Germline assignment: CDR1 ENHRY and CDR2 SYGVKD. Trimming took 0 bases from V and 3 from J, leaving 9 bases between them.

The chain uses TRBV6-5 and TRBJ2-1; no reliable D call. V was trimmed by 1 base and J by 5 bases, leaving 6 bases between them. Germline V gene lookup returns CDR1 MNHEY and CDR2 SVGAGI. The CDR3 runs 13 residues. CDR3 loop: CASSYLLHNEQFF. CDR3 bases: TGTGCCAGCAGTTACTTATTACACAATGAGCAGTTCTTC.

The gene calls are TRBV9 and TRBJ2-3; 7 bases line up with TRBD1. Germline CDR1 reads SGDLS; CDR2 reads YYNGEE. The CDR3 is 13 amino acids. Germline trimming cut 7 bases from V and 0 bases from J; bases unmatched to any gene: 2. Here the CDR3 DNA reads TGTGCCAGCGACAGGGATAGCACAGATACGCAGTATTTT. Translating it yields CASDRDSTDTQYF.

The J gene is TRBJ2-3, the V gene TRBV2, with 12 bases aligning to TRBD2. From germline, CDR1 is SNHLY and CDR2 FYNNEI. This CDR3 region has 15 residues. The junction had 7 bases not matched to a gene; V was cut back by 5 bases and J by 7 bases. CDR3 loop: CASSRTSGRLNTQYF. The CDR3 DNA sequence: TGTGCCAGCAGTCGCACTAGCGGGAGGCTTAATACGCAGTATTTT.

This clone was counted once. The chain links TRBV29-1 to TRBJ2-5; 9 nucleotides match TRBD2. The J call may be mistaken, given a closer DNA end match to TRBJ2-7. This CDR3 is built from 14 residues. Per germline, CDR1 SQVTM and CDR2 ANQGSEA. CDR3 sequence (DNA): TGCAGCATAATAGCGGGAGTCCCCCCCTACGAGCAGTACTTC. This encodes CSIIAGVPPYEQYF.

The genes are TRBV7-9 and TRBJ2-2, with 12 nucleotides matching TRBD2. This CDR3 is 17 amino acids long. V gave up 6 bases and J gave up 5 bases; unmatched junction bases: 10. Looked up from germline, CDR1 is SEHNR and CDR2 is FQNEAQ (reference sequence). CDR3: CASSVASGRAGTGELFF. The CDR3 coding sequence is TGTGCCAGCAGTGTGGCTAGCGGGAGGGCCGGAACCGGGGAGCTGTTTTTT.

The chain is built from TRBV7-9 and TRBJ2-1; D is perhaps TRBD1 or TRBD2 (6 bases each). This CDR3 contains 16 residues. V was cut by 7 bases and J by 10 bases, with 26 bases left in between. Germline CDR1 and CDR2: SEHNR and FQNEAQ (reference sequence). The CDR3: CASTSGARGGPGEQFF. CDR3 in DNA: TGTGCCAGCACCTCCGGCGCAAGAGGGGGGCCAGGGGAGCAGTTCTTC.

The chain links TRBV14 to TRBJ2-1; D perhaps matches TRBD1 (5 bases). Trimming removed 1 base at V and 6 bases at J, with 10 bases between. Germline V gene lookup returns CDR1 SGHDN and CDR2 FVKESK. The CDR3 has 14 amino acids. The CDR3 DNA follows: TGTGCCAGCAGCCAAGTCAACAGGTTCAATGAGCAGTTCTTC. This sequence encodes CASSQVNRFNEQFF.

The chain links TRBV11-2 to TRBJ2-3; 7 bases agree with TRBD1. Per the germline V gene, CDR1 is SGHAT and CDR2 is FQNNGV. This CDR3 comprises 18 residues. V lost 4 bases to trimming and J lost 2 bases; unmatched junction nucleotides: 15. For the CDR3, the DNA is TGTGCCAGCAGCTGGGGGACCTTGGGACAGCAATCCACAGATACGCAGTATTTT. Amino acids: CASSWGTLGQQSTDTQYF.